The source of this TCR beta chain is a study of control samples from healthy donors and cancer patients. The CDR3 covers 13 residues. Germline assignment: CDR1 GTSNPN and CDR2 SVGIG (reference sequence). V was cut by 4 bases and J by 3 bases, with 9 bases left in between. Profiled with immunoSEQ multiplex PCR; TCRdb holds only in-frame clones, not every one. The data contain about 160,000 clones, 85% to 90% of them singletons. Sequenced material: blood. This TCR was recovered from a man aged 25-45 years in good health. This chain joins TRBV30 and TRBJ2-2; D perhaps matches TRBD2 (6 bases). Written as DNA, the CDR3 is TGTGCCTGGAAACGGGGGTACACCGGGGAGCTGTTTTTT. It encodes CAWKRGYTGELFF.